Here is one T cell receptor (beta chain) with its context. In the original analysis: Reference gene primer amplification gave nucleated cell count estimates. The assay was immunoSEQ multiplex PCR, and TCRdb's table has in-frame clones only and misses some. V and J calls and clone size are as listed in that table; D and trimming were resolved from the DNA. The sample lists 100,000 to 120,000 clones; 87% were seen once. These data originate in a study of blood T cell repertoires in COVID-19. Study in general: Whether acute or convalescent, the COVID-19 samples came from the United States, Italy and Spain. The cDNA or gDNA used as material had been derived from T cells, B-cell-depleted T cells, or PBMCs.

CDR1 LNHNV and CDR2 YYDKDF come from the germline V gene (reference sequence). V gave up 0 bases and J gave up 2 bases, with 11 bases separating them. This CDR3 has 15 amino acids. Sequencing was performed on peripheral blood. The rearrangement uses TRBV15 and TRBJ2-7; a possible D gene is TRBD1 (5 bases). This clonotype was obtained from a human donor in a cohort sampled during active COVID-19. CDR3 protein: CATSRDRVGPYEQYF. The CDR3 DNA reads TGTGCCACCAGCAGAGATCGTGTGGGGCCCTACGAGCAGTACTTC. Full variable domain (outside the CDR3, taken from reference TRBV15 and TRBJ2-7): DAMVIQNPRYQVTQFGKPVTLSCSQTLNHNVMYWYQQKSSQAPKLLFHYYDKDFNNEADTPDNFQSRRPNTSFCFLDIRSPGLGDTAMYLCATSRDRVGPYEQYFGPGTRLTVT.